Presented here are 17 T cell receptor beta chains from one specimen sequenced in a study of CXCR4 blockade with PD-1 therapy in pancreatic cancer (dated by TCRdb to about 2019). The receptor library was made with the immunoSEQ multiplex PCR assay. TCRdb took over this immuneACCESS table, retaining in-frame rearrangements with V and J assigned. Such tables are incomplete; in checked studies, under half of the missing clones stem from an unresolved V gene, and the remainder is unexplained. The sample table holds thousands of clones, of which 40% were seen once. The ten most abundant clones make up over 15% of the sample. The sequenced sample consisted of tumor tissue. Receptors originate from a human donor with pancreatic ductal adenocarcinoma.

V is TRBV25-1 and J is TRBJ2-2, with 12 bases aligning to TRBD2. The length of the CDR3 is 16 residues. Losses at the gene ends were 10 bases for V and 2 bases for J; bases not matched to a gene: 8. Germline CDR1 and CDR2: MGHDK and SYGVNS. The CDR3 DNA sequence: TGTGCCACCCGGAGGACTAGCGGGGCTAACACCGGGGAGCTGTTTTTT. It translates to CATRRTSGANTGELFF.

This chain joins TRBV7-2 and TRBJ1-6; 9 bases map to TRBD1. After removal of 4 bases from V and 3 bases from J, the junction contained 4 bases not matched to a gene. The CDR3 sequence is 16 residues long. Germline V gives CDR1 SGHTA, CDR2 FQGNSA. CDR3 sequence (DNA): TGTGCCAGCAGCTCAGGACAGGGGTTCTATAATTCACCCCTCCACTTT. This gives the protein CASSSGQGFYNSPLHF. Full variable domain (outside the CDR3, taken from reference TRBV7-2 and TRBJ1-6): GAGVSQSPSNKVTEKGKDVELRCDPISGHTALYWYRQSLGQGLEFLIYFQGNSAPDKSGLPSDRFSAERTGGSVSTLTIQRTQQEDSAVYLCASSSGQGFYNSPLHFGNGTRLTVT.

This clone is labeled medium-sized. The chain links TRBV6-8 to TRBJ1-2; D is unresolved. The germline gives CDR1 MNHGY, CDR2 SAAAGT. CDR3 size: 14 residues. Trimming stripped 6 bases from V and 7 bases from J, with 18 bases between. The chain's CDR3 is CASSRAQVSGGYTF. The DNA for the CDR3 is TGTGCCAGCAGCAGAGCGCAGGTCTCGGGTGGCTACACCTTC.

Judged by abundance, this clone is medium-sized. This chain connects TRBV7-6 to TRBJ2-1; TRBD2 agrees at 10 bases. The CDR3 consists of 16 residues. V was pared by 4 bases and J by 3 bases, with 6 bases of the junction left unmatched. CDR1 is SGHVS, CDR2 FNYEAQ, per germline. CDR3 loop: CASSYTGLAVYNEQFF. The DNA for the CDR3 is TGTGCCAGCAGCTACACTGGACTAGCGGTCTACAATGAGCAGTTCTTC.

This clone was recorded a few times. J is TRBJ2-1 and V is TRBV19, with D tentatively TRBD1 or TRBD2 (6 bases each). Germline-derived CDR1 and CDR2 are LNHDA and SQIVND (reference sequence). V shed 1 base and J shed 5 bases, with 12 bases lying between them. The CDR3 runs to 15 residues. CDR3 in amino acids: CASSIGGGSNNEQFF. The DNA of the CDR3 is TGTGCCAGTAGTATAGGAGGGGGGTCTAACAATGAGCAGTTCTTC.

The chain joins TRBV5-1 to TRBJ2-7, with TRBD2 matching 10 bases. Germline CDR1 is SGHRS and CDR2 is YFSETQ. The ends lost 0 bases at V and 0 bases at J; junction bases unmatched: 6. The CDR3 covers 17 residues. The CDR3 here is CASSLEASGRASYEQYF. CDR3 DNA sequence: TGCGCCAGCAGCTTGGAAGCTAGCGGGAGAGCCTCCTACGAGCAGTACTTC.

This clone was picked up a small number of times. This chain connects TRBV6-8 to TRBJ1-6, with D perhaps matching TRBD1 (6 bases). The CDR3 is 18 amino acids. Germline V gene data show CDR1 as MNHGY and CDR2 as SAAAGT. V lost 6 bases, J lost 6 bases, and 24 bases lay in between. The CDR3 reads CASRAAPKRGGRNSPLHF. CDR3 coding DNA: TGTGCCAGCAGAGCAGCACCGAAGCGAGGGGGTCGTAATTCACCCCTCCACTTT.

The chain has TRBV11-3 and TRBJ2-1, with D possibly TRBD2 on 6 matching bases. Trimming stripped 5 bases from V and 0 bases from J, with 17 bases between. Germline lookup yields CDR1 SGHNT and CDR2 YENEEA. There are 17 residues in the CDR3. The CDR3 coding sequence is TGTGCCAGCAGCCCACAACCGGGACTTTCCTCCTACAATGAGCAGTTCTTC. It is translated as CASSPQPGLSSYNEQFF.

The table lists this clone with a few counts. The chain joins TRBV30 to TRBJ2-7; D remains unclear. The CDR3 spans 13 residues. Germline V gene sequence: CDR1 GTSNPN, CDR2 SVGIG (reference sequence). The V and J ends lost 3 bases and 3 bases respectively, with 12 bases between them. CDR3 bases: TGTGCCTGGAGCCGAGGCGGAGACTACGAGCAGTACTTC. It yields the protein CAWSRGGDYEQYF.

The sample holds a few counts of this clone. CDR3 in DNA: TGTGCCAGCAGGAGGGACAGTAACTATGGCTACACCTTC. This encodes CASRRDSNYGYTF. The chain recombines TRBV25-1 with TRBJ1-2; 7 bases line up with TRBD1. The CDR3 extends over 13 amino acids. V lost 6 bases, J lost 1 base, and 2 bases stayed unmatched. Germline V CDR1 and CDR2: MGHDK, SYGVNS.

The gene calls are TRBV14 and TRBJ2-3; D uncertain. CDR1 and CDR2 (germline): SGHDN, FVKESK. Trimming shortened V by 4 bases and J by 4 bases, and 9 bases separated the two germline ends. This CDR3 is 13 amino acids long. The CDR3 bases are TGTGCCAGCAGCCTCGTCCCCTCAGATACGCAGTATTTT. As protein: CASSLVPSDTQYF.

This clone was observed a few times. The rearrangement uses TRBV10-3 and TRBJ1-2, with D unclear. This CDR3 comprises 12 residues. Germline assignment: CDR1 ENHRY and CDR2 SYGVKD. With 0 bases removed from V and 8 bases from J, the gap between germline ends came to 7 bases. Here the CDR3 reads CAISESSWGYTF. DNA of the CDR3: TGTGCCATCAGTGAGTCGAGTTGGGGCTACACCTTC.

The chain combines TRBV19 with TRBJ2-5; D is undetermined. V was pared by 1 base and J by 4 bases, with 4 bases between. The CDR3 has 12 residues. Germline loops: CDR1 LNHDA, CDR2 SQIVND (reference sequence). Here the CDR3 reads CASSIGLETQYF. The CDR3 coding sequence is TGTGCCAGTAGTATAGGACTAGAGACCCAGTACTTC.

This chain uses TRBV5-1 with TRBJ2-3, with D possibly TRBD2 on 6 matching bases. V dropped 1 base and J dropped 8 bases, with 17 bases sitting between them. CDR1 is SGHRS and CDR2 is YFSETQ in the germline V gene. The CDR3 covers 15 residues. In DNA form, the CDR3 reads TGCGCCAGCAGCTTGAGGGCTAGCGAGAGGGGTACGCAGTATTTT. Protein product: CASSLRASERGTQYF. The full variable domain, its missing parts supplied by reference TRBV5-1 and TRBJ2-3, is KAGVTQTPRYLIKTRGQQVTLSCSPISGHRSVSWYQQTPGQGLQFLFEYFSETQRNKGNFPGRFSGRQFSNSRSEMNVSTLELGDSALYLCASSLRASERGTQYFGPGTRLTVL.

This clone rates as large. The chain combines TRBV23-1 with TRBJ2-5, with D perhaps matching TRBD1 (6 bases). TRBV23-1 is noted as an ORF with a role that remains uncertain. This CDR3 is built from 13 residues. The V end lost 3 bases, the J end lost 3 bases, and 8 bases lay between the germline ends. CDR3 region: CASSHQGKETQYF. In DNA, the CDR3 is TGCGCCAGCAGTCATCAGGGGAAAGAGACCCAGTACTTC.

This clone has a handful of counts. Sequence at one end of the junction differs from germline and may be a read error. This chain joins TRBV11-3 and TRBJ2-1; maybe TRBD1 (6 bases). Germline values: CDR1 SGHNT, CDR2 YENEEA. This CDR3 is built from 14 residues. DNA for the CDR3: TGTGCTAGCAGCTTAGGACAGAGCATCGATGAGCAGTTCTTC. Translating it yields CASSLGQSIDEQFF.

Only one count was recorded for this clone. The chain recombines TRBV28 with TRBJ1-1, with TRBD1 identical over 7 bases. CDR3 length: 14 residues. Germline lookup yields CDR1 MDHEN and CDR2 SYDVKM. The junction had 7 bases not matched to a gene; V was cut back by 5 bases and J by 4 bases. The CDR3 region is CASSPPGQVTEAFF. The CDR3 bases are TGTGCCAGCAGTCCCCCCGGACAGGTCACTGAAGCTTTCTTT.